This T cell receptor beta chain was identified during a study of control samples from healthy donors and cancer patients. CDR1 is KGHSH and CDR2 is LQKENI in the germline V gene. This CDR3 is built from 13 residues. Trimming took off 6 bases at V and 3 bases at J, with 11 bases between the two ends. Sequencing was performed with immunoSEQ multiplex PCR; in TCRdb, only in-frame clones are kept and a portion is missing. In the table there are hundreds of thousands of clones, around 90% of which are singletons. V is TRBV18 and J is TRBJ1-1, with D possibly being TRBD1 (5 bases). The clonotype comes from a man aged 40-49 years with head and neck cancer. Sequencing was done on a sample of PBMCs. DNA for the CDR3: TGTGCCAGCTCTCCATCGGGGGACACTGAAGCTTTCTTT. Translated, it gives CASSPSGDTEAFF. The full variable domain, completed using reference TRBV18 and TRBJ1-1, is NAGVMQNPRHLVRRRGQEARLRCSPMKGHSHVYWYRQLPEEGLKFMVYLQKENIIDESGMPKERFSAEFPKEGPSILRIQQVVRGDSAAYFCASSPSGDTEAFFGQGTRLTVV.